These 22 T cell receptor beta chains were sequenced from one sample in a study of graft-versus-host responses after intestinal transplantation. No cognate antigen is known for these TCRs. TCRdb keeps only in-frame clones here, not all; method: immunoSEQ multiplex PCR. Counted here are about 71,000 clones, 80% to 95% occurring once; the ten biggest clones make up approximately 1.4%. Specimen: unstimulated CD8+ T cells sorted from spleen or lymph node cells, collected before intestinal transplant. The receptors derive from a human donor who received an intestinal transplant.

The V and J genes are TRBV13 and TRBJ1-2, with 12 bases that match TRBD1. This CDR3 spans 14 amino acids. The germline V gene has CDR1 PRHDT and CDR2 FYEKMQ (reference sequence). The V and J ends lost 3 bases and 8 bases, in that order; junction bases with no gene match: 4. The CDR3 DNA reads as TGTGCCAGCAGCTTGGGACAGGGGGCGGGCGGCTACACCTTC. This encodes CASSLGQGAGGYTF.

V is TRBV10-3 and J is TRBJ1-2; 9 nucleotides agree with TRBD1. Germline CDR1 is ENHRY and CDR2 is SYGVKD. This CDR3 has 15 amino acids. After removal of 2 bases from V and 7 bases from J, the junction contained 8 bases not matched to a gene. The chain's CDR3 is CAISEGQGMRAGYTF. CDR3 bases: TGTGCCATCAGTGAGGGACAGGGGATGAGGGCTGGCTACACCTTC.

This clone was counted a few times. V is TRBV7-9 and J is TRBJ1-6; D possibly corresponds to TRBD1 (5 bases). Germline V CDR1 and CDR2: SEHNR, FQNEAQ (reference sequence). V was clipped by 5 bases and J by 7 bases, with 12 bases between them. The CDR3 runs to 14 residues. The CDR3 nucleotides read TGTGCCAGCAGCGCTTCCCGGGGGAATTCACCCCTCCACTTT. This translates into CASSASRGNSPLHF.

The chain recombines TRBV5-1 with TRBJ2-1; D may be TRBD1 (7 bases). The V end was cut by 0 bases, the J end by 5 bases, with 9 bases between. The germline V gene has CDR1 SGHRS and CDR2 YFSETQ. The CDR3 is 14 residues long. CDR3 in DNA: TGCGCCAGCAGCTTGGCAGGGGGGCACAATGAGCAGTTCTTC. Translation: CASSLAGGHNEQFF.

The chain uses TRBV7-8 and TRBJ1-1, with D tentatively TRBD1 (6 bases). Between the trimmed V and J ends, which lost 5 bases and 0 bases, there was a span of 10 bases. The CDR3 runs to 14 residues. CDR1 is SGHVS and CDR2 is FQNEAQ in the germline V gene. CDR3 sequence (DNA): TGTGCCAGCAGCGCGACAGGATTGAACACTGAAGCTTTCTTT. The encoded protein is CASSATGLNTEAFF.

The chain recombines TRBV5-5 with TRBJ2-5; the match to TRBD1 covers 8 bases. This CDR3 region has 15 residues. V dropped 5 bases and J dropped 5; count of bases not matched to a gene: 11. The germline V gene encodes CDR1 SGHKS and CDR2 YYEKEE (reference sequence). CDR3: CASSSDRGLGETQYF. In DNA form, the CDR3 reads TGTGCCAGCAGTTCCGACAGGGGCCTTGGGGAGACCCAGTACTTC. Using reference TRBV5-5 and TRBJ2-5 for the parts outside the CDR3, the full variable domain is DAGVTQSPTHLIKTRGQQVTLRCSPISGHKSVSWYQQVLGQGPQFIFQYYEKEERGRGNFPDRFSARQFPNYSSELNVNALLLGDSALYLCASSSDRGLGETQYFGPGTRLLVL.

The gene calls are TRBV7-9 and TRBJ2-7; 11 bases agree with TRBD2. The CDR3 is 16 residues long. CDR1 SEHNR and CDR2 FQNEAQ come from the germline V gene (reference sequence). J lost 1 base, V lost 5 bases, and 7 bases had no gene match. CDR3 nucleotides: TGTGCCAGCAGCCGACTAGCGGGGCGAACATCCTACGAGCAGTACTTC. Translation gives CASSRLAGRTSYEQYF.

As concerns this clone: One junction end disagrees with the germline gene, perhaps due to a read error. The rearrangement joins TRBV2 to TRBJ1-2; D is ambiguous. CDR3 size: 12 residues. Germline loops: CDR1 SNHLY, CDR2 FYNNEI. In DNA form, the CDR3 reads TGTGCCAGCTGTGAGGCCCCCTATGGCTACACCTTC. This sequence encodes CASCEAPYGYTF.

This clone is a singleton in its sample. V usage is TRBV18 and J usage is TRBJ2-7; 11 nucleotides match TRBD1. Unmatched junction bases numbered 4, after V lost 5 bases and J lost 4 bases. The germline V gene has CDR1 KGHSH and CDR2 LQKENI. CDR3 size: 14 residues. This chain's CDR3 is CASSSRDRGYEQYF. CDR3 bases: TGTGCCAGCTCAAGCCGGGACAGGGGGTACGAGCAGTACTTC. Supplemented by reference TRBV18 and TRBJ2-7, the full variable domain reads NAGVMQNPRHLVRRRGQEARLRCSPMKGHSHVYWYRQLPEEGLKFMVYLQKENIIDESGMPKERFSAEFPKEGPSILRIQQVVRGDSAAYFCASSSRDRGYEQYFGPGTRLTVT.

The chain couples TRBV7-6 to TRBJ1-1; D is undetermined. This CDR3 is 15 amino acids long. With 1 base removed from V and 1 base from J, the gap between germline ends came to 10 bases. Looked up from germline, CDR1 is SGHVS and CDR2 is FNYEAQ. The CDR3 nucleotides read TGTGCCAGCAGCTTAGTTGAGGGCGGGAACACTGAAGCTTTCTTT. Translating it yields CASSLVEGGNTEAFF.

This chain connects TRBV29-1 to TRBJ1-2; TRBD1 aligns across 7 bases. Germline V gives CDR1 SQVTM, CDR2 ANQGSEA. Unmatched junction bases numbered 12, after V lost 3 bases and J lost 5 bases. The CDR3 runs 15 residues. The CDR3 loop is CSVDRPRTGAYGYTF. The CDR3 DNA reads TGCAGCGTTGATCGGCCCCGGACAGGCGCGTATGGCTACACCTTC. The full variable domain, with the rest looked up from reference TRBV29-1 and TRBJ1-2, is SAVISQKPSRDICQRGTSLTIQCQVDSQVTMMFWYRQQPGQSLTLIATANQGSEATYESGFVIDKFPISRPNLTFSTLTVSNMSPEDSSIYLCSVDRPRTGAYGYTFGSGTRLTVV.

This clone showed up just once. This rearrangement joins TRBV7-6 to TRBJ2-1, with 8 bases identical to TRBD2. This CDR3 comprises 13 residues. Trimming removed 7 bases from V and 4 bases from J; junction bases left unmatched: 3. Germline loops: CDR1 SGHVS, CDR2 FNYEAQ. This CDR3 reads CASTGGAYNEQFF. CDR3 bases: TGTGCCAGCACCGGGGGGGCTTACAATGAGCAGTTCTTC.

This chain joins TRBV7-3 and TRBJ2-3, with TRBD2 identical over 9 bases. The CDR3 length is 16 residues. Germline CDR1 SGHTA, CDR2 FQGTGA. The J segment lost 3 bases and the V segment lost 0 bases, leaving 4 bases of the junction unmatched. CDR3 sequence reads: CASSLTAGGGTDTQYF. For the CDR3, the DNA is TGTGCCAGCAGCTTAACGGCGGGGGGGGGTACAGATACGCAGTATTTT.

This chain joins TRBV6-5 and TRBJ1-1; D ambiguous. This CDR3 is 14 amino acids long. V lost 2 bases to trimming and J lost 1 base, with 8 bases between them. Germline lookup yields CDR1 MNHEY and CDR2 SVGAGI. CDR3 DNA sequence: TGTGCCAGCAGTTACGTCGCGGGGAACACTGAAGCTTTCTTT. It yields the protein CASSYVAGNTEAFF.

The chain recombines TRBV9 with TRBJ1-1; D is perhaps TRBD1 (5 bases). The CDR3 spans 14 residues. The V and J ends lost 0 bases and 5 bases respectively, with 11 bases between them. Germline CDR1 and CDR2: SGDLS and YYNGEE. In DNA, the CDR3 is TGTGCCAGCAGCGTAGGGGTAGGGGTGACTGAAGCTTTCTTT. Encoded protein: CASSVGVGVTEAFF.

This clone occurred once. The genes are TRBV7-9 and TRBJ2-1, with 7 bases that match TRBD2. Per germline, CDR1 SEHNR and CDR2 FQNEAQ (reference sequence). This CDR3 has 16 amino acids. Losses at the gene ends were 0 bases for V and 1 base for J; bases not matched to a gene: 3. For the CDR3, the DNA is TGTGCCAGCAGCTTAGCGCCGGGACTATCCTACAATGAGCAGTTCTTC. This gives the protein CASSLAPGLSYNEQFF.

The sample holds a few counts of this clone. CDR3 sequence reads: CASSNHLNTEAFF. CDR3 DNA sequence: TGTGCCAGCAGTAACCACCTAAACACTGAAGCTTTCTTT. The chain combines TRBV5-4 with TRBJ1-1; D call uncertain. The V gene lost 5 bases and the J gene lost 2 bases, with 10 bases spanning the gap. The CDR3 totals 13 residues. CDR1 is SGHNT, CDR2 YYREEE, per germline (reference sequence).

The chain joins TRBV5-6 to TRBJ1-5; 11 nucleotides match TRBD1. The CDR3 extends over 16 amino acids. Trimming cost V 2 bases and J 1 base; bases outside gene matches: 2. Germline values: CDR1 SGHDT, CDR2 YYEEEE. The CDR3 region is CASSFWDRGSNQPQHF. CDR3 nucleotide sequence: TGTGCCAGCAGCTTCTGGGACAGGGGGAGCAATCAGCCCCAGCATTTT. Combining the CDR3 with reference TRBV5-6 and TRBJ1-5 gives the whole variable domain DAGVTQSPTHLIKTRGQQVTLRCSPKSGHDTVSWYQQALGQGPQFIFQYYEEEERQRGNFPDRFSGHQFPNYSSELNVNALLLGDSALYLCASSFWDRGSNQPQHFGDGTRLSIL.

The rearrangement links TRBV5-4 to TRBJ1-2; D is possibly TRBD1 (5 bases). Germline values: CDR1 SGHNT, CDR2 YYREEE (reference sequence). V was pared by 5 bases and J by 6 bases, with 14 bases between. The CDR3 length is 13 residues. As DNA, the CDR3 is TGTGCCAGCAGGTTTCGGGGGGACGATGGCTACACCTTC. It codes for CASRFRGDDGYTF. Drawing the rest from reference TRBV5-4 and TRBJ1-2, the complete variable domain is ETGVTQSPTHLIKTRGQQVTLRCSSQSGHNTVSWYQQALGQGPQFIFQYYREEENGRGNFPPRFSGLQFPNYSSELNVNALELDDSALYLCASRFRGDDGYTFGSGTRLTVV.

As DNA, the CDR3 is TGTGCCAGTAGTATCTCCGGGACAGAGAACTACGAGCAGTACTTC. Translation gives CASSISGTENYEQYF. The chain carries TRBV19 and TRBJ2-7; TRBD1 agrees at 7 bases. This CDR3 is built from 15 residues. Germline loops: CDR1 LNHDA, CDR2 SQIVND (reference sequence). V dropped 3 bases and J dropped 3; count of bases not matched to a gene: 8.

The V and J genes are TRBV7-2 and TRBJ2-1; D possibly corresponds to TRBD2 (7 bases). The CDR3 spans 14 residues. Trimming pared 3 bases from V and 9 bases from J, leaving 15 bases between. Germline-derived CDR1 and CDR2 are SGHTA and FQGNSA. The CDR3: CASSLIGGPVEQFF. DNA of the CDR3: TGTGCCAGCAGCTTGATCGGGGGGCCCGTTGAGCAGTTCTTC.

The V call is TRBV6-5, the J call TRBJ1-2, with 7 bases identical to TRBD1. The CDR3 has 15 residues. Germline CDR1 MNHEY, CDR2 SVGAGI. Unmatched junction bases numbered 2, after V lost 0 bases and J lost 1 base. The CDR3 coding sequence is TGTGCCAGCAGTTACTCGGACAGGAGTAACTATGGCTACACCTTC. Protein: CASSYSDRSNYGYTF.